A single sample is the source of the 13 T cell receptor beta chains below, sequenced in a study of blood T cells in healthy people across ages. With a J-beta primer mix and a sample-barcoded 5' primer, a second PCR ran 7 to 11 cycles. TCRdb reprocessed the 5' RACE reads via MiXCR and lists one record per CDR3 protein. The sample holds hundreds of thousands of distinct CDR3 sequences, about 48% seen once. Source material: blood. These receptors all come from a man of 80 years or more in good health.

The chain couples TRBV20-1 to TRBJ2-5; 9 bases agree with TRBD2. The germline gives CDR1 DFQATT, CDR2 SNEGSKA (reference sequence). Trimming cost V 6 bases and J 2 bases; bases outside gene matches: 22. CDR3 size: 19 residues. The CDR3 sequence: CSALTTWLAGRGGQETQYF. The CDR3 DNA reads as TGCAGTGCCCTGACGACTTGGCTAGCGGGAAGGGGTGGGCAAGAGACCCAGTACTTC.

This chain links TRBV6-1 with TRBJ1-1, with a possible D match to TRBD1 (6 bases). V dropped 5 bases and J dropped 0 bases, with 10 bases sitting between them. The CDR3 is made up of 14 amino acids. The germline gives CDR1 MNHNS, CDR2 SASEGT. The CDR3 loop reads CASSTQGMNTEAFF. The DNA of the CDR3 is TGTGCCAGCAGTACTCAGGGGATGAACACTGAAGCTTTCTTT.

This clonotype appeared a few times. The gene calls are TRBV2 and TRBJ2-5, with D possibly matching TRBD2 (5 bases). The length of the CDR3 is 15 residues. Trimming removed 2 bases from V and 11 bases from J, with 21 bases in between. Germline lookup yields CDR1 SNHLY and CDR2 FYNNEI. Here the CDR3 reads CASSERRAARDEQYF. In DNA form, the CDR3 reads TGTGCCAGCAGTGAACGGCGGGCCGCACGGGATGAGCAGTACTTC.

Note on this clonotype: A much bigger clone sits one base away, suggesting this may be a read error. The J gene is TRBJ2-1, the V gene TRBV11-2; D call uncertain. The CDR3 is 16 residues long. CDR1 SGHAT and CDR2 FQNNGV come from the germline V gene. The CDR3 is CASSLEGSSSYNGQFF. As DNA, the CDR3 is TGTGCCAGCAGCTTAGAAGGATCCAGCTCCTACAATGGGCAGTTCTTC.

This chain connects TRBV3-1 to TRBJ2-7, with 12 bases lining up with TRBD2. The CDR3 is 14 residues long. The germline CDR1 and CDR2 sequences are LGHDT and YNNKEL (reference sequence). The J segment lost 7 bases and the V segment lost 6 bases, leaving 7 bases of the junction unmatched. The CDR3 sequence is CASRPSGTSGEQYF. The CDR3 DNA reads TGTGCCAGCAGGCCAAGCGGGACTAGCGGGGAGCAGTACTTC.

This clonotype was seen once. The rearrangement links TRBV7-2 to TRBJ2-2; D is unresolved. The CDR3 is made up of 15 amino acids. The ends were cut back, 3 bases at V and 1 base at J, with 9 bases in the middle. CDR1 is SGHTA, CDR2 FQGNSA, per germline. CDR3 nucleotides: TGTGCCAGCAGCTTTAGGGAAGGGAACACCGGGGAGCTGTTTTTT. Amino acid sequence: CASSFREGNTGELFF.

This clonotype was seen once. The chain recombines TRBV10-3 with TRBJ2-5; tentative D call: TRBD1 (5 bases). This CDR3 has 15 residues. Germline V CDR1 and CDR2: ENHRY, SYGVKD. The V end lost 4 bases, the J end lost 2 bases, and 14 bases lay between the germline ends. CDR3: CAISGGRTRQETQYF. The CDR3 DNA is TGTGCCATCAGTGGCGGCCGGACAAGGCAAGAGACCCAGTACTTC.

This chain joins TRBV12-3 or TRBV12-4 and TRBJ2-1; 10 nucleotides align to TRBD2. The CDR3 is 17 amino acids. V trimming: 1 base; J trimming: 6 bases; junction bases outside the gene matches: 9. CDR3 nucleotide sequence: TGTGCCAGCAGTTTAGGGCCACTAGCGGGATTCGTCAATGAGCAGTTCTTC. Its protein is CASSLGPLAGFVNEQFF.

CDR3 amino acids: CASSLSPHRREANYGYTF. CDR3 coding DNA: TGCGCCAGCAGCTTGTCGCCCCACAGGAGGGAGGCTAACTATGGCTACACCTTC. The V call is TRBV5-1, the J call TRBJ1-2; D perhaps matches TRBD1 (5 bases). V was shortened by 1 base and J by 0 bases, with 19 bases between the two germline ends. Germline loops: CDR1 SGHRS, CDR2 YFSETQ. This CDR3 is 18 amino acids long.

As for this clonotype: Since a much larger clone is just one base distant, this may be a read error. V and J are TRBV29-1 and TRBJ2-7, with a possible D match to TRBD1 (5 bases). Matching the DNA end better, TRBJ2-4 makes the J call doubtful. The CDR3 runs 12 residues. The germline CDR1 and CDR2 sequences are SQVTM and ANQGSEA. CDR3 in amino acids: CNVEVTGDIQYF. CDR3 nucleotides: TGCAACGTTGAAGTCACAGGCGACATTCAGTACTTC.

The chain couples TRBV6-9 to TRBJ2-5, with 8 bases lining up with TRBD2. The CDR3 is made up of 16 amino acids. After removal of 4 bases from V and 11 bases from J, the junction contained 18 bases not matched to a gene. From germline, CDR1 is MNHGY and CDR2 SVAAGI. DNA of the CDR3: TGTGCCAGCAGTTCCCAGGGGAGTCTAGCGGGTGGGGTGCAGTACTTC. It is translated as CASSSQGSLAGGVQYF.

A few counts support this clonotype. V is TRBV3-1 and J is TRBJ2-1, with TRBD2 identical over 11 bases. V lost 0 bases to trimming and J lost 8 bases; unmatched junction nucleotides: 3. This CDR3 spans 15 amino acids. From germline, CDR1 is LGHDT and CDR2 YNNKEL (reference sequence). CDR3 loop: CASSQELAGAHEQFF. CDR3 coding DNA: TGTGCCAGCAGCCAAGAACTAGCGGGAGCCCATGAGCAGTTCTTC.

The chain is built from TRBV28 and TRBJ1-6, with D unresolved. This CDR3 spans 12 amino acids. Germline values: CDR1 MDHEN, CDR2 SYDVKM. V lost 6 bases, J lost 3 bases, and 3 bases lay in between. CDR3 coding DNA: TGTGCCAGCAGGAACTATAATTCACCCCTCCACTTT. It specifies CASRNYNSPLHF.